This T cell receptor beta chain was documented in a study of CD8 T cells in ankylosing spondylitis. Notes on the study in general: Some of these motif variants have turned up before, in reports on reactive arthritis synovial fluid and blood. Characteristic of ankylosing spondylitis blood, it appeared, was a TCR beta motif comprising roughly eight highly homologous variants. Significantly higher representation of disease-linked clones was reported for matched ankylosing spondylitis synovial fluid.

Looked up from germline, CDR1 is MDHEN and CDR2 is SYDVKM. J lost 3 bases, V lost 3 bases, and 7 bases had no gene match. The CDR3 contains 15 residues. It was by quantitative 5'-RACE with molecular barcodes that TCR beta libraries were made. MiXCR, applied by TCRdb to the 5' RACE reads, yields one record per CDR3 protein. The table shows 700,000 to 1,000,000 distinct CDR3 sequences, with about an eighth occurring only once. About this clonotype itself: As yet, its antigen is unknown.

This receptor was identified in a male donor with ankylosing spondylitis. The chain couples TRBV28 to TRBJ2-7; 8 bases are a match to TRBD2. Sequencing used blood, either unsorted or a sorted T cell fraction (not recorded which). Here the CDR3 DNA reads TGTGCCAGCAGTTTTCCCCCCGCGGGAGGCTACGAGCAGTACTTC. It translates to CASSFPPAGGYEQYF. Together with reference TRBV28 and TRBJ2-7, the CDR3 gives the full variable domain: DVKVTQSSRYLVKRTGEKVFLECVQDMDHENMFWYRQDPGLGLRLIYFSYDVKMKEKGDIPEGYSVSREKKERFSLILESASTNQTSMYLCASSFPPAGGYEQYFGPGTRLTVT.